This T cell receptor beta chain was documented in a study of Ad26.COV2.S vaccination and SARS-CoV-2 variants. The wider study: Ad26.COV2.S given intramuscularly, once or twice 56 days apart.

To note about this clone: The antigen is undetermined.

Treatment indicated: over 15 received Ad26.COV2.S at low or high dose, single or two shots; five or six received placebo; per-sample allocation not given. Sampling occurred on day 63 after the first vaccine or placebo injection. It was Wuhan-strain SARS-CoV-2 spike that the Ad26 vaccine vector expressed. General study findings and limits: The analyses of TCR breadth and depth may have understated the size of total T cell responses. Recipients of vaccine and of placebo showed similar breadth of their non-spike TCR repertoires.

Germline values: CDR1 LNHDA, CDR2 SQIVND (reference sequence). CDR3 length equals 15 residues. V shed 6 bases and J 4 bases; nucleotides not matched to a gene: 6. Assay: immunoSEQ multiplex PCR; the TCRdb copy retains only in-frame clones and omits some. The sample lists roughly 700,000 clones, 89% occurring once. The TCR originated in a person between 18 and 65 years old who received the Ad26.COV2.S COVID-19 vaccine or a placebo. The input for sequencing was peripheral blood, taken in a trial of Ad26.COV2.S vaccine versus placebo. The V gene is TRBV19, the J gene TRBJ2-2; 9 bases line up with TRBD1. The CDR3 region is CASRAQGAITGELFF. DNA for the CDR3: TGTGCCAGTAGGGCACAGGGGGCGATCACCGGGGAGCTGTTTTTT.